Below are 20 T cell receptor beta chains sequenced from a single sample in a study of T cells after posttransplantation cyclophosphamide. Profiled with immunoSEQ multiplex PCR; TCRdb holds only in-frame clones, not every one. The sample holds tens of thousands of clones, 92% seen once. The material sequenced was PBMCs. The receptors stem from a woman aged 50 to 60 in good health and a related stem cell transplant donor.

The rearrangement links TRBV15 to TRBJ2-1; 9 nucleotides align to TRBD2. This CDR3 has 17 residues. V shed 1 base, J shed 6 bases, and the junction held 10 bases outside the gene matches. Germline-derived CDR1 and CDR2 are LNHNV and YYDKDF (reference sequence). The CDR3 DNA is TGTGCCACCAGCAGAGGTCCGGCGGGAGGGCAGGGCAATGAGCAGTTCTTC. Translated: CATSRGPAGGQGNEQFF.

The rearrangement links TRBV6-1 to TRBJ2-3; a weak D match, TRBD2 (6 bases). From germline, CDR1 is MNHNS and CDR2 SASEGT. This CDR3 spans 15 amino acids. Trimming removed 3 bases from V and 0 bases from J, with 10 bases in between. The CDR3 nucleotides are TGTGCCAGCAGTGACCCACTAGCCAGCACAGATACGCAGTATTTT. Its translation is CASSDPLASTDTQYF.

The chain recombines TRBV18 with TRBJ2-1, with 10 bases fitting TRBD2. The trim removed 4 bases at V and 8 bases at J, leaving 5 bases unmatched. The CDR3 contains 14 residues. Germline V CDR1 and CDR2: KGHSH, LQKENI. The CDR3 is CASSQAGGPDEQFF. CDR3 bases: TGTGCCAGCTCACAAGCGGGAGGGCCGGATGAGCAGTTCTTC.

The genes are TRBV28 and TRBJ1-5, with 8 bases lining up with TRBD1. Trimming took 4 bases from V and 7 from J; bases not matched to a gene: 9. The CDR3 totals 15 residues. The germline gives CDR1 MDHEN, CDR2 SYDVKM. The CDR3 DNA follows: TGTGCCAGCAGTTCGGGATCGACAGGGGTCCAGCCCCAGCATTTT. This codes for CASSSGSTGVQPQHF.

The chain links TRBV5-1 to TRBJ1-6; possible D gene TRBD1, 5 bases. The germline V gene has CDR1 SGHRS and CDR2 YFSETQ. With 2 bases removed from V and 8 bases from J, the gap between germline ends came to 11 bases. This CDR3 has 14 residues. CDR3 region: CASSFGAGDSPLHF. DNA of the CDR3: TGCGCCAGCAGCTTTGGGGCCGGAGATTCACCCCTCCACTTT.

The chain links TRBV21-1 to TRBJ1-6; TRBD1 was called by the table and not checked on the DNA. TRBV21-1 is flagged as a pseudogene. This CDR3 is built from 17 residues. CDR3 in DNA: TGTGCCAGCAGCAGCCGGGACAGGGAGCGCGGTGGTTCACCCCTCCACTTT. This codes for CASSSRDRERGGSPLHF.

As regards this clone: At one of its ends the junction is not consistent with the germline gene, which may arise from a read error. In DNA, the CDR3 is TGTGCCAGCAGCTTAGTGCCTCAGGGGACAAACCCTGACTTC. Its translation is CASSLVPQGTNPDF. This chain joins TRBV11-3 and TRBJ1-2, with D possibly TRBD1 on 6 matching bases. This CDR3 is 14 amino acids long. Germline-derived CDR1 and CDR2 are SGHNT and YENEEA.

Here the CDR3 DNA reads TGTGCCAGCAGACTCGACAGGGATACCGGGGAGCTGTTTTTT. Protein: CASRLDRDTGELFF. This chain uses TRBV6-5 with TRBJ2-2; 7 bases match TRBD1. Looked up from germline, CDR1 is MNHEY and CDR2 is SVGAGI. V lost 6 bases, J lost 5 bases, and 6 bases stayed unmatched. This CDR3 is built from 14 residues.

This chain links TRBV5-4 with TRBJ2-7; D may be TRBD2 (7 bases). The germline CDR1 and CDR2 sequences are SGHNT and YYREEE (reference sequence). V was clipped by 4 bases and J by 5 bases, with 19 bases between them. The CDR3 is made up of 15 amino acids. CDR3 residues: CASSPPMGGADEQYF. The CDR3 DNA follows: TGTGCCAGCAGCCCCCCTATGGGGGGGGCGGACGAGCAGTACTTC.

The J gene is TRBJ2-1, the V gene TRBV5-6, with D possibly TRBD1 on 6 matching bases. V gave up 6 bases and J gave up 7 bases, with 20 bases separating them. The germline V gene has CDR1 SGHDT and CDR2 YYEEEE. The CDR3 is 15 amino acids. The CDR3 region has the DNA TGTGCCAGCAACATCCGCCCGCCCACAGGGAATGAGCAGTTCTTC. Its translation is CASNIRPPTGNEQFF.

J is TRBJ2-3 and V is TRBV6-5; D is unclear. Germline V lookup: CDR1 MNHEY, CDR2 SVGAGI. V lost 0 bases, J lost 2 bases, and 6 bases lay in between. The CDR3 runs to 14 residues. In DNA form, the CDR3 reads TGTGCCAGCAGTTACTCCCCCGTCACAGATACGCAGTATTTT. Translation: CASSYSPVTDTQYF.

V is TRBV19 and J is TRBJ2-7; a possible D gene is TRBD1 (5 bases). The V gene's germline CDR1 is LNHDA and CDR2 SQIVND (reference sequence). V lost 1 base, J lost 0 bases, and 13 bases lay in between. The CDR3 is 16 amino acids. DNA for the CDR3: TGTGCCAGTAGTATAGGGGGCGGCGAGTCCTCCTACGAGCAGTACTTC. Its protein is CASSIGGGESSYEQYF.

This chain links TRBV4-1 with TRBJ2-5, with a tentative D call TRBD2 (6 bases). V lost 1 base to trimming and J lost 5 bases, with 14 bases between them. In germline, CDR1 is MGHRA, CDR2 YSYEKL. This CDR3 is 15 amino acids long. Here the CDR3 DNA reads TGCGCCAGCAGCCAAGGGCGTGCTAGCGCTGAGACCCAGTACTTC. Residues: CASSQGRASAETQYF.

The gene calls are TRBV7-3 and TRBJ2-1, with 13 bases aligning to TRBD2. J lost 6 bases, V lost 6 bases, and 8 bases had no gene match. CDR1 is SGHTA, CDR2 FQGTGA, per germline. The length of the CDR3 is 16 residues. The CDR3 protein is CASRAGLAGVSNEQFF. In DNA form, the CDR3 reads TGTGCCAGCAGAGCTGGACTAGCGGGAGTCAGCAATGAGCAGTTCTTC.

CDR3 sequence (DNA): TGTGCCAGTATGGATGGAGGGGCGAGACTGGACACTGAAGCTTTCTTT. It is translated as CASMDGGARLDTEAFF. This chain uses TRBV10-3 with TRBJ1-1; a possible D gene is TRBD1 (5 bases). The CDR3 contains 16 residues. V gave up 10 bases and J gave up 3 bases, with 24 bases separating them. CDR1 and CDR2 from the germline V gene are ENHRY and SYGVKD.

The chain combines TRBV27 with TRBJ1-1; the match to TRBD1 covers 9 bases. J lost 5 bases, V lost 0 bases, and 1 base had no gene match. Germline loops: CDR1 MNHEY, CDR2 SMNVEV (reference sequence). The CDR3 is made up of 14 amino acids. CDR3 residues: CASSLSTGGTEAFF. The CDR3 nucleotides are TGTGCCAGCAGTTTATCGACAGGGGGGACTGAAGCTTTCTTT.

The chain uses TRBV4-2 and TRBJ2-5; D remains ambiguous. CDR1 and CDR2 from the germline V gene are LGHNA and YNFKEQ. V lost 1 base and J lost 1, with 7 bases in between. The CDR3 extends over 14 amino acids. CDR3 sequence (DNA): TGTGCCAGCAGCCAAGTGAGCACCCAAGAGACCCAGTACTTC. As protein: CASSQVSTQETQYF.

The V and J genes are TRBV14 and TRBJ1-2; D is undetermined. CDR3 length: 14 amino acids. The germline gives CDR1 SGHDN, CDR2 FVKESK. V lost 0 bases to trimming and J lost 2 bases, with 7 bases between them. In DNA, the CDR3 is TGTGCCAGCAGCCAAGATGGCGGGAACTATGGCTACACCTTC. Protein sequence: CASSQDGGNYGYTF.

The J gene is TRBJ2-5, the V gene TRBV6-5, with 9 bases fitting TRBD2. Germline V gives CDR1 MNHEY, CDR2 SVGAGI. The CDR3 is 15 residues long. J gave up 4 bases and V 7 bases, and 10 bases lay outside the gene matches. CDR3 bases: TGTGCCAGCAATTCTGGGCGGGGGGGCGGAGAGACCCAGTACTTC. As protein: CASNSGRGGGETQYF.

The CDR3 is CASRETGGFTGELFF. The DNA for the CDR3 is TGTGCCAGCAGAGAGACAGGGGGTTTCACCGGGGAGCTGTTTTTT. The gene calls are TRBV6-4 and TRBJ2-2; 9 bases agree with TRBD1. V was pared by 6 bases and J by 4 bases, with 6 bases of the junction left unmatched. Germline lookup yields CDR1 MRHNA and CDR2 SNTAGT. The CDR3 loop spans 15 amino acids.